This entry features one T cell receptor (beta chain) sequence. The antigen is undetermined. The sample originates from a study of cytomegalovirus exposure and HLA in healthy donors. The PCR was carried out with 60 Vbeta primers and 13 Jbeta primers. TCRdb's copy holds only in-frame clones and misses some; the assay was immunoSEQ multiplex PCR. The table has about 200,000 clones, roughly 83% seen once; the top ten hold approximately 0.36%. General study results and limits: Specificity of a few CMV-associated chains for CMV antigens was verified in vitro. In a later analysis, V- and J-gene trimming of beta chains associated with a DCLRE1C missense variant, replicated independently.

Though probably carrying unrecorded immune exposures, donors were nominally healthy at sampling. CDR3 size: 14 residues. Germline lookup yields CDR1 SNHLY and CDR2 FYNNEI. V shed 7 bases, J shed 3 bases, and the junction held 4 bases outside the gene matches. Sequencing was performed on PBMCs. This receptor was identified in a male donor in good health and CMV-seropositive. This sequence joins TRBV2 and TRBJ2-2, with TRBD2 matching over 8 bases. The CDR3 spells CASKGGGHTGELFF. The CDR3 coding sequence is TGTGCCAGCAAGGGCGGGGGGCACACCGGGGAGCTGTTTTTT.